This TCR beta chain was captured by sequencing in a study of spatial heterogeneity in lung cancer. The CDR3 is made up of 19 amino acids. The V segment lost 6 bases and the J segment 2 bases; nucleotides outside the gene matches: 15. Germline loops: CDR1 MNHEY, CDR2 SVGEGT. The presence of a unique molecular identifier marked each TCR cDNA molecule. Via MiXCR, TCRdb re-called the 5' RACE reads, giving one row per CDR3 protein. The sample lists 5,000 or so distinct CDR3 sequences; approximately 22% were seen once. This clonotype is labeled as medium-sized. Its antigen remains unknown. Study outcomes and limitations: The study estimated approximately 7% alpha and approximately 14% beta chain coverage of tumor T cells. Tracking of tumor mutation counts was seen in expanded intratumoral alpha and beta TCR counts.

Time point denoted: sample taken at primary tumor resection. Samples were donated by 72 untreated early-stage non-small cell lung cancer patients. The sample in question was lung tumor tissue, obtained at surgery. The rearrangement joins TRBV6-2 or TRBV6-3 to TRBJ2-2; 10 bases match TRBD2. This TCR was sampled from a male donor with early-stage non-small cell lung cancer. CDR3 coding DNA: TGTGCCAGCAGCCGGGTTTTAGCGGGAGGCTCCTACAACACCGGGGAGCTGTTTTTT. The encoded protein is CASSRVLAGGSYNTGELFF.